The 31 T cell receptor beta chains reported below all come from one sample, sequenced in a study of T-cell memory formation after mild COVID-19. TCRdb analysed the 5' RACE reads with MiXCR anew, one entry per CDR3 protein. The top ten clones hold about a fifth of a sample with some 340,000 distinct CDR3 sequences, about an eighth of them seen once. The material sequenced was PBMCs or a T cell subset sorted from them (not recorded which). These receptors were taken from a man between 18 and 29 years old who had mild COVID-19 (a few samples of this study predate the infection). Cell type and time point are not known.

Only a few counts were recorded for this clonotype. The gene calls are TRBV29-1 and TRBJ2-3; D is uncertain. Trimming removed 0 bases at V and 4 bases at J, with 8 bases between. CDR1 is SQVTM, CDR2 ANQGSEA, per germline. CDR3 length: 13 amino acids. In DNA, the CDR3 is TGCAGCGTTGAAGAGACTCGTCCAGATACGCAGTATTTT. Translating gives CSVEETRPDTQYF.

This clonotype was seen a few times. The CDR3 region is CASTLGQGAEAFF. Here the CDR3 DNA reads TGTGCCAGCACGTTAGGACAGGGAGCGGAAGCTTTCTTT. V and J are TRBV7-2 and TRBJ1-1, with 8 bases that match TRBD1. The CDR3 sequence is 13 residues long. Germline V gene lookup returns CDR1 SGHTA and CDR2 FQGNSA. V lost 7 bases, J lost 8 bases, and 9 bases stayed unmatched.

The V call is TRBV20-1, the J call TRBJ1-4, with TRBD1 matching over 8 bases. The CDR3 contains 15 residues. The junction had 11 bases not matched to a gene; V was cut back by 6 bases and J by 5 bases. Germline assignment: CDR1 DFQATT and CDR2 SNEGSKA (reference sequence). CDR3 sequence (DNA): TGCAGTGCCACCGGACAGGGCCAAGGGAATGAAAAACTGTTTTTT. Protein product: CSATGQGQGNEKLFF.

This clonotype turned up a few times. V gene TRBV7-9 combines with J gene TRBJ2-5; no definite D call. Germline loops: CDR1 SEHNR, CDR2 FQNEAQ (reference sequence). V was trimmed by 6 bases and J by 2 bases, leaving 13 bases between them. The CDR3 contains 14 residues. CDR3: CASSPPNLQETQYF. In nucleotides, the CDR3 is TGTGCCAGCAGTCCCCCGAATCTTCAAGAGACCCAGTACTTC.

The chain recombines TRBV4-2 with TRBJ2-5, with no clear D. V lost 5 bases to trimming and J lost 7 bases, with 11 bases between them. Germline CDR1 LGHNA, CDR2 YNFKEQ. The CDR3 extends over 12 amino acids. DNA for the CDR3: TGTGCCAGCAGCTCCAGCTCTCCGACCCAGTACTTC. This codes for CASSSSSPTQYF.

The rearrangement uses TRBV4-1 and TRBJ1-1, with D perhaps TRBD1 (5 bases). Germline V gene sequence: CDR1 MGHRA, CDR2 YSYEKL. The CDR3 has 16 amino acids. Trimming left V 2 bases short and J 6 bases short, with 19 bases between. The CDR3 region has the DNA TGCGCCAGCAGCCAACTTTTTACTGTGGGGGAAGCTGAAGCTTTCTTT. As protein: CASSQLFTVGEAEAFF.

The chain has TRBV29-1 and TRBJ1-1, with D tentatively TRBD1 (5 bases). The CDR3 has 12 residues. Trimming cost V 6 bases and J 1 base, with 9 bases left between them. CDR1 SQVTM and CDR2 ANQGSEA come from the germline V gene. CDR3 DNA: TGCAGCGTCGGACATACGAACACTGAAGCTTTCTTT. Translated: CSVGHTNTEAFF.

This clonotype has ten or more counts. This chain uses TRBV20-1 with TRBJ2-5, with TRBD2 identical over 9 bases. This CDR3 has 17 amino acids. Trimming took 3 bases from V and 5 from J; bases not matched to a gene: 16. The germline V gene encodes CDR1 DFQATT and CDR2 SNEGSKA (reference sequence). CDR3 nucleotides: TGCAGTGCTAGCCCCGAGTACCTGCGGGGGGGGCAGGAGACCCAGTACTTC. The encoded protein is CSASPEYLRGGQETQYF.

This clonotype was observed a few times. The chain employs TRBV7-2 and TRBJ2-5; 7 nucleotides align to TRBD1. Trimming removed 5 bases from V and 7 bases from J; junction bases left unmatched: 19. CDR3 length: 17 amino acids. Germline CDR1 is SGHTA and CDR2 is FQGNSA. In nucleotides, the CDR3 is TGTGCCAGCAGCACGCGCACTATGGGGCCCCACAGGGGGACCCAGTACTTC. It specifies CASSTRTMGPHRGTQYF.

J is TRBJ2-2 and V is TRBV2; TRBD2 might be the D (5 bases). This CDR3 contains 15 residues. The germline CDR1 and CDR2 sequences are SNHLY and FYNNEI. V shed 8 bases and J shed 1 base, with 14 bases lying between them. The CDR3 spells CASGEARENTGELFF. The CDR3 nucleotides read TGTGCCAGCGGGGAAGCCCGGGAGAACACCGGGGAGCTGTTTTTT. The entire variable domain, with the rest obtained from reference TRBV2 and TRBJ2-2, is as follows: EPEVTQTPSHQVTQMGQEVILRCVPISNHLYFYWYRQILGQKVEFLVSFYNNEISEKSEIFDDQFSVERPDGSNFTLKIRSTKLEDSAMYFCASGEARENTGELFFGEGSRLTVL.

V and J are TRBV12-3 or TRBV12-4 and TRBJ2-5; 7 positions match TRBD1. The CDR3 extends over 13 amino acids. Germline trimming cut 4 bases from V and 5 bases from J; bases unmatched to any gene: 4. CDR3 coding DNA: TGTGCCAGCAGTTGGACAGGTGGGGAGACCCAGTACTTC. Translated: CASSWTGGETQYF.

The chain uses TRBV29-1 and TRBJ2-7; TRBD1 might be the D (6 bases). Trimming left V 7 bases short and J 0 bases short, with 19 bases between. The CDR3 totals 15 residues. CDR1 and CDR2 from the germline V gene are SQVTM and ANQGSEA. CDR3 bases: TGCAGCGCTGTCCCGACAGGTTTAAGCTCCTACGAGCAGTACTTC. Residues: CSAVPTGLSSYEQYF.

This clonotype was seen more than once but under ten times. This chain links TRBV6-2 or TRBV6-3 with TRBJ2-3, with D maybe TRBD2 (5 bases). This CDR3 is 14 amino acids long. CDR1 is MNHEY, CDR2 SVGEGT, per germline. Trimming pared 7 bases from V and 6 bases from J, leaving 17 bases between. The CDR3 DNA reads as TGTGCCAGCACCTGGAGTGGGGAGTGGGATACGCAGTATTTT. This sequence encodes CASTWSGEWDTQYF.

The chain recombines TRBV18 with TRBJ2-2; TRBD1 matches at 7 bases. The trim removed 3 bases at V and 0 bases at J, leaving 7 bases unmatched. CDR3 length equals 17 residues. The germline V gene encodes CDR1 KGHSH and CDR2 LQKENI. The CDR3 region is CASSPPDRSSNTGELFF. For the CDR3, the DNA is TGTGCCAGCTCACCCCCGGACAGGAGTTCGAACACCGGGGAGCTGTTTTTT. The full variable domain, with the rest looked up from reference TRBV18 and TRBJ2-2, is NAGVMQNPRHLVRRRGQEARLRCSPMKGHSHVYWYRQLPEEGLKFMVYLQKENIIDESGMPKERFSAEFPKEGPSILRIQQVVRGDSAAYFCASSPPDRSSNTGELFFGEGSRLTVL.

This clonotype was counted ten times or more. The chain combines TRBV29-1 with TRBJ2-7; 12 nucleotides match TRBD1. This CDR3 region has 12 residues. Per the germline V gene, CDR1 is SQVTM and CDR2 is ANQGSEA. DNA of the CDR3: TGCAGTGCCGGGACAGGGGGCAACGAGCAGTACTTC. This encodes CSAGTGGNEQYF.

This rearrangement joins TRBV7-2 to TRBJ2-1, with 7 bases identical to TRBD1. The CDR3 sequence is 14 residues long. The trim removed 7 bases at V and 9 bases at J, leaving 12 bases unmatched. Germline V gene sequence: CDR1 SGHTA, CDR2 FQGNSA. The CDR3 protein is CASNMATGAPEQFF. The CDR3 DNA follows: TGTGCCAGCAACATGGCCACAGGGGCGCCTGAGCAGTTCTTC.

The genes are TRBV4-2 and TRBJ2-7, with 8 bases aligning to TRBD1. CDR3 length: 16 amino acids. J lost 2 bases, V lost 4 bases, and 10 bases had no gene match. CDR1 and CDR2 (germline): LGHNA, YNFKEQ. The CDR3 loop is CASSPHRGALPYEQYF. The CDR3, as DNA: TGTGCCAGCAGCCCCCACAGGGGGGCACTACCCTACGAGCAGTACTTC.

V gene TRBV2 combines with J gene TRBJ2-3; 9 nucleotides match TRBD1. V lost 3 bases, J lost 7 bases, and 8 bases stayed unmatched. Germline CDR1 reads SNHLY; CDR2 reads FYNNEI. This CDR3 contains 15 residues. The CDR3 nucleotides read TGTGCCAGCAGTGATACAGGGGGCAGATTAAATACGCAGTATTTT. Translation gives CASSDTGGRLNTQYF.

CDR3 sequence reads: CASSSGTSLEQYV. Written as DNA, the CDR3 is TGTGCCAGCAGCTCGGGGACTAGCCTCGAGCAGTACGTC. This chain joins TRBV5-6 and TRBJ2-7; 9 nucleotides align to TRBD2. CDR3 size: 13 residues. Germline V gene sequence: CDR1 SGHDT, CDR2 YYEEEE. With 3 bases clipped from V and 6 bases from J, the junction kept 4 bases outside the gene matches.

At least ten counts were recorded for this clonotype. The CDR3 here is CASTRLAGGVNEQFF. DNA of the CDR3: TGTGCCAGCACCCGACTAGCGGGGGGTGTCAATGAGCAGTTCTTC. The V call is TRBV6-2 or TRBV6-3, the J call TRBJ2-1, with 13 bases matching TRBD2. This CDR3 contains 15 residues. CDR1 is MNHEY and CDR2 is SVGEGT in the germline V gene. The V segment lost 7 bases and the J segment 6 bases; nucleotides outside the gene matches: 6.

This clonotype was recorded a few times. J is TRBJ1-2 and V is TRBV6-1; D perhaps matches TRBD1 (5 bases). V dropped 10 bases and J dropped 7 bases, with 22 bases sitting between them. Germline V gene data show CDR1 as MNHNS and CDR2 as SASEGT. The CDR3 totals 14 residues. The CDR3 bases are TGTGCCAACTCGAGGGACCGCTGGAAGGGTGGCTACACCTTC. It codes for CANSRDRWKGGYTF.

Details on this clonotype: A much larger clonotype is one base distant, so this may be a read error. The chain employs TRBV7-9 and TRBJ1-1, with D tentatively TRBD1 (6 bases). This CDR3 contains 13 residues. Germline values: CDR1 SEHNR, CDR2 FQNEAQ (reference sequence). With 6 bases removed from V and 1 base from J, the gap between germline ends came to 9 bases. DNA for the CDR3: TGTGCCAGCAGACGACAGGAGAACACTGAAGCTTTCTTT. It yields the protein CASRRQENTEAFF.

This clonotype was detected only a few times. The chain links TRBV7-8 to TRBJ2-3; 9 bases fit TRBD1. After removal of 1 base from V and 9 bases from J, the junction contained 5 bases not matched to a gene. The CDR3 contains 14 residues. Germline V gene data show CDR1 as SGHVS and CDR2 as FQNEAQ. The CDR3 sequence is CASSLVAGTGTQYF. CDR3 DNA: TGTGCCAGCAGCTTAGTGGCGGGGACAGGGACGCAGTATTTT.

This rearrangement joins TRBV5-5 to TRBJ2-7; no firm D call. The germline V gene has CDR1 SGHKS and CDR2 YYEKEE (reference sequence). The CDR3 extends over 12 amino acids. Trimming took off 1 base at V and 6 bases at J, with 8 bases between the two ends. CDR3 sequence (DNA): TGTGCCAGCAGCTTGTACGGATCCGAGCAGTACGTC. As protein: CASSLYGSEQYV.

In this sample, this clonotype turned up a few times. The chain combines TRBV15 with TRBJ1-4; TRBD1 might be the D (6 bases). Germline V gene lookup returns CDR1 LNHNV and CDR2 YYDKDF (reference sequence). The CDR3 runs to 14 residues. Trimming took off 2 bases at V and 8 bases at J, with 12 bases between the two ends. The CDR3 DNA sequence: TGTGCCACCAGCAGACAGGGGAGGTACGAAAAACTGTTTTTT. Encoded protein: CATSRQGRYEKLFF.

The chain combines TRBV24-1 with TRBJ2-5; D might be TRBD2 (6 bases). Per germline, CDR1 KGHDR and CDR2 SFDVKD. CDR3 size: 15 residues. Between the trimmed V and J ends, which lost 4 bases and 10 bases, there was a span of 21 bases. CDR3 nucleotide sequence: TGTGCCACCAGTGAGGAGGGACCAGGAGAAGGCGGCCAGTACTTC. As protein: CATSEEGPGEGGQYF.

The V gene is TRBV6-1, the J gene TRBJ1-5; 11 bases line up with TRBD1. The germline V gene encodes CDR1 MNHNS and CDR2 SASEGT. The CDR3 has 15 amino acids. The ends lost 4 bases at V and 3 bases at J; junction bases unmatched: 2. CDR3 nucleotide sequence: TGTGCCAGCAGTGGGGACAGGGGGTCCAATCAGCCCCAGCATTTT. Translation: CASSGDRGSNQPQHF.

The DNA of the CDR3 is TGCGCCAGCAGCCAAGATAGTATAAGTGCACAGATGAACACTGAAGCTTTCTTT. Its translation: CASSQDSISAQMNTEAFF. The chain links TRBV4-3 to TRBJ1-1; D uncertain. The CDR3 sequence is 18 residues long. Germline loops: CDR1 LGHNA, CDR2 YSLEER. V was cut by 0 bases and J by 0 bases, with 17 bases left in between.

The chain carries TRBV30 and TRBJ1-2; unclear D gene. Germline values: CDR1 GTSNPN, CDR2 SVGIG (reference sequence). The CDR3 is 12 residues long. Trimming removed 2 bases from V and 4 bases from J, with 8 bases in between. CDR3 sequence (DNA): TGTGCCTGGAGTAGAGGACTCTATGGCTACACCTTC. Translating gives CAWSRGLYGYTF.

CDR3 nucleotide sequence: TGCGCCAGCAGCTTGGTGTCAGTTTACAATGAGCAGTTCTTC. It encodes CASSLVSVYNEQFF. The rearrangement links TRBV5-1 to TRBJ2-1; no clear D. With 0 bases removed from V and 4 bases from J, the gap between germline ends came to 8 bases. The CDR3 is 14 amino acids. The germline V gene encodes CDR1 SGHRS and CDR2 YFSETQ.

This sequence joins TRBV6-2 or TRBV6-3 and TRBJ2-1; 12 bases fit TRBD2. The CDR3 extends over 17 amino acids. The V and J ends lost 5 bases and 9 bases, in that order; junction bases with no gene match: 14. Germline CDR1 and CDR2: MNHEY and SVGEGT. DNA of the CDR3: TGTGCCAGCAGTAGGGCTAGCGGGGGGGCCTCGGTTCCTGAGCAGTTCTTC. It encodes CASSRASGGASVPEQFF.